The 24 T cell receptor beta chains below were found in one sample sequenced in a study of blood T cells in healthy people across ages. Then a second PCR, running roughly 7 to 11 cycles, was carried out with a sample-barcoded 5' primer and a J-beta primer mix. TCRdb processed the 5' RACE reads anew with MiXCR; each CDR3 protein has one entry. Of hundreds of thousands of distinct CDR3 sequences in the sample, around 25% were seen once. This sample also belongs to another study, concerning T cells of mothers and their children.

The sample taken for sequencing was blood. These receptors all come from a boy aged 5-17 years in good health.

V gene TRBV29-1 combines with J gene TRBJ2-3; no definite D call. Germline values: CDR1 SQVTM, CDR2 ANQGSEA. The CDR3 runs to 14 residues. The V gene lost 7 bases and the J gene lost 8 bases, with 22 bases spanning the gap. The CDR3, as DNA: TGCAGCGCGATACCTGATAGGGCGGCGGTTACGCAGTATTTT. This gives the protein CSAIPDRAAVTQYF.

The rearrangement joins TRBV6-2 or TRBV6-3 to TRBJ2-5; D unclear. Germline loops: CDR1 MNHEY, CDR2 SVGEGT. This CDR3 spans 14 amino acids. V lost 1 base and J lost 0, with 6 bases in between. The DNA for the CDR3 is TGTGCCAGCAGTTACTTAACAGACCAAGAGACCCAGTACTTC. This codes for CASSYLTDQETQYF.

This clonotype was observed a handful of times. The chain has TRBV12-3 or TRBV12-4 and TRBJ1-4; D not certain. V shed 5 bases and J shed 8 bases, with 18 bases lying between them. The CDR3 contains 15 residues. The CDR3 DNA reads as TGTGCCAGCAGTCCCGACATGGGGAAGTGGGAAAAACTGTTTTTT. It is translated as CASSPDMGKWEKLFF.

This clonotype occurred a few times. This rearrangement joins TRBV7-9 to TRBJ2-1; D tentatively reads TRBD1 or TRBD2 (6 bases each). The CDR3 length is 16 residues. Between the trimmed V and J ends, which lost 1 base and 5 bases, there was a span of 15 bases. CDR1 is SEHNR and CDR2 is FQNEAQ in the germline V gene (reference sequence). CDR3 residues: CASSLDRGPTHNEQFF. The CDR3 DNA reads TGTGCCAGCAGCTTAGATCGGGGGCCTACCCACAATGAGCAGTTCTTC.

For this clonotype: Germline is not matched at one junction end, which may reflect a read error. The chain uses TRBV28 and TRBJ2-1; D call uncertain. Germline V gene sequence: CDR1 MDHEN, CDR2 SYDVKM. This CDR3 is 14 amino acids long. The CDR3 reads CATSYRPWDNEQFF. The CDR3 DNA sequence: TGTGCCACCAGTTATAGGCCATGGGACAATGAGCAGTTCTTC.

This clonotype was picked up a small number of times. The rearrangement joins TRBV11-3 to TRBJ2-1, with 7 bases aligning to TRBD1. This CDR3 contains 14 residues. From germline, CDR1 is SGHNT and CDR2 YENEEA. J was trimmed by 6 bases and V by 4 bases; bases with no gene match: 6. The CDR3 region is CASSSRQGVNEQFF. CDR3 in DNA: TGTGCCAGCAGCTCGCGACAGGGTGTCAATGAGCAGTTCTTC.

The chain combines TRBV5-1 with TRBJ2-1, with D perhaps assigned TRBD1 or TRBD2 (5 bases each). The CDR3 spans 16 residues. The V gene's germline CDR1 is SGHRS and CDR2 YFSETQ. V lost 0 bases, J lost 3 bases, and 13 bases lay in between. DNA for the CDR3: TGCGCCAGCAGCTTGGACTCCGGGACGGTCTACAATGAGCAGTTCTTC. Amino acids: CASSLDSGTVYNEQFF.

This clonotype has more than one count but fewer than ten. The chain recombines TRBV27 with TRBJ1-5; a weak D match, TRBD1 (6 bases). CDR3 length: 13 residues. Trimming left V 8 bases short and J 5 bases short, with 13 bases between. Looked up from germline, CDR1 is MNHEY and CDR2 is SMNVEV (reference sequence). CDR3 sequence (DNA): TGTGCCAGCGCAAGGGGGGCCGATCAGCCCCAGCATTTT. Its translation: CASARGADQPQHF.

The chain combines TRBV7-3 with TRBJ2-3; D might be TRBD2 (6 bases). Germline V gives CDR1 SGHTA, CDR2 FQGTGA. Deletions cut 5 bases from V and 0 bases from J, with 15 bases between. The CDR3 runs to 16 residues. The CDR3 here is CASSPAPRGSTDTQYF. CDR3 coding DNA: TGTGCCAGCAGCCCCGCGCCCCGGGGGAGCACAGATACGCAGTATTTT.

This clonotype was picked up many times. The chain carries TRBV5-1 and TRBJ2-1; D tentatively reads TRBD1 or TRBD2 (5 bases each). Trimming cost V 5 bases and J 6 bases, with 15 bases left between them. This CDR3 has 14 residues. In germline, CDR1 is SGHRS, CDR2 YFSETQ. DNA of the CDR3: TGCGCCAGCAGTCGGGACCATGGCGGCAATGAGCAGTTCTTC. It yields the protein CASSRDHGGNEQFF.

The J gene is TRBJ2-5, the V gene TRBV15; possible D gene TRBD2, 5 bases. The DNA end favors TRBJ2-1, so the J call may be wrong. The germline gives CDR1 LNHNV, CDR2 YYDKDF (reference sequence). The CDR3 totals 12 residues. This CDR3 is CATSRDLAEQFF. The CDR3 coding sequence is TGTGCCACCAGCAGAGACCTAGCTGAGCAGTTCTTC.

The rearrangement joins TRBV6-1 to TRBJ1-6; the match to TRBD1 covers 8 bases. Germline V lookup: CDR1 MNHNS, CDR2 SASEGT. This CDR3 is built from 18 residues. The V segment lost 6 bases and the J segment 0 bases; nucleotides outside the gene matches: 10. In DNA, the CDR3 is TGTGCCAGCAGACCGCCGGGACAGGATGGCTCCTATAATTCACCCCTCCACTTT. Translated, it gives CASRPPGQDGSYNSPLHF.

The gene calls are TRBV5-1 and TRBJ2-5, with 12 bases fitting TRBD2. The end of the DNA is better explained by TRBJ2-1, so the J call may be wrong. The CDR3 covers 17 residues. CDR1 is SGHRS, CDR2 YFSETQ, per germline. CDR3 nucleotide sequence: TGCGCCAGCAGCTTTTTCCTAGCGGGAGGGCCTAAAAATGAGCAGTTCTTC. Protein product: CASSFFLAGGPKNEQFF.

The chain recombines TRBV7-2 with TRBJ2-7, with TRBD1 matching 9 bases. The DNA end is more similar to TRBJ2-5, so the J call may be wrong. This CDR3 spans 15 amino acids. Germline V gives CDR1 SGHTA, CDR2 FQGNSA. CDR3 in DNA: TGTACCAGCTTGGAGAGGACAGGGGAGGGAGAGACCCAGTACTTC. Residues: CTSLERTGEGETQYF.

The chain is built from TRBV25-1 and TRBJ2-5; D is unresolved. Matching the DNA end better, TRBJ2-7 makes the J call doubtful. Germline V gives CDR1 MGHDK, CDR2 SYGVNS. There are 13 residues in the CDR3. The CDR3 nucleotides are TGTGCCAGCAGTGGGCATCTCACCTACGAGCAGTACTTC. Its translation: CASSGHLTYEQYF.

This clonotype was counted between two and nine times. The gene calls are TRBV7-6 and TRBJ2-3; 8 bases fit TRBD2. Trimming cost V 0 bases and J 4 bases; bases outside gene matches: 3. The CDR3 runs 15 residues. Looked up from germline, CDR1 is SGHVS and CDR2 is FNYEAQ. As DNA, the CDR3 is TGTGCCAGCAGCTTAGCGTTAGCGGGGCCAGATACGCAGTATTTT. Translated: CASSLALAGPDTQYF.

V gene TRBV4-3 combines with J gene TRBJ1-1; D is uncertain. V lost 3 bases and J lost 4, with 9 bases in between. The CDR3 is 13 residues long. Germline CDR1 is LGHNA and CDR2 is YSLEER. The CDR3 protein is CASSQKFVTEAFF. Here the CDR3 DNA reads TGCGCCAGCAGCCAGAAGTTCGTCACTGAAGCTTTCTTT.

CDR3 bases: TGTGCCAGCAGCTTAGGCGTCATGGTAGCGGGAGCCGGGGAGCTGTTTTTT. It translates to CASSLGVMVAGAGELFF. This chain links TRBV11-2 with TRBJ2-2, with TRBD2 identical over 9 bases. The CDR3 covers 17 residues. Germline CDR1 SGHAT, CDR2 FQNNGV. Germline trimming cut 1 base from V and 6 bases from J; bases unmatched to any gene: 9.

The V call is TRBV20-1, the J call TRBJ1-5; TRBD1 aligns across 8 bases. V trimming: 5 bases; J trimming: 5 bases; junction bases outside the gene matches: 5. The CDR3 loop spans 13 amino acids. CDR1 and CDR2 from the germline V gene are DFQATT and SNEGSKA (reference sequence). The CDR3: CSAGGQADQPQHF. For the CDR3, the DNA is TGCAGTGCTGGGGGACAGGCGGATCAGCCCCAGCATTTT.

This chain connects TRBV18 to TRBJ2-3; D may be TRBD2 (6 bases). In germline, CDR1 is KGHSH, CDR2 LQKENI. The CDR3 has 14 residues. Trimming shortened V by 2 bases and J by 4 bases, and 10 bases separated the two germline ends. CDR3 residues: CASSPGGSPDTQYF. CDR3 sequence (DNA): TGTGCCAGCTCACCAGGGGGGAGCCCAGATACGCAGTATTTT.

In this sample, this clonotype turned up a few times. V gene TRBV20-1 combines with J gene TRBJ1-2; 9 nucleotides agree with TRBD1. The CDR3 sequence is 12 residues long. V lost 6 bases, J lost 5 bases, and 4 bases stayed unmatched. Germline V lookup: CDR1 DFQATT, CDR2 SNEGSKA (reference sequence). In nucleotides, the CDR3 is TGCAGTGCAGTGGACAGGGGTTATGGCTACACCTTC. It encodes CSAVDRGYGYTF.

The chain has TRBV6-5 and TRBJ2-7, with 8 bases aligning to TRBD2. The CDR3 loop spans 14 amino acids. V was pared by 6 bases and J by 0 bases, with 4 bases of the junction left unmatched. Germline V lookup: CDR1 MNHEY, CDR2 SVGAGI. The CDR3 DNA reads as TGTGCCAGCAGCAACGGGGGGGGCTCCTACGAGCAGTACTTC. Protein sequence: CASSNGGGSYEQYF.

The V gene is TRBV6-1, the J gene TRBJ1-4, with D unresolved. V was clipped by 2 bases and J by 5 bases, with 12 bases between them. Germline assignment: CDR1 MNHNS and CDR2 SASEGT. The CDR3 has 15 residues. The chain's CDR3 is CASSEMSASNEKLFF. CDR3 bases: TGTGCCAGCAGTGAAATGTCGGCGTCAAATGAAAAACTGTTTTTT.

The genes are TRBV7-2 and TRBJ2-1; TRBD2 agrees at 9 bases. The end of the DNA is better explained by TRBJ2-7, so the J call may be wrong. The germline CDR1 and CDR2 sequences are SGHTA and FQGNSA. The CDR3 contains 15 residues. CDR3 protein: CASSHAGGVAYEQYF. The CDR3 region has the DNA TGTGCCAGCAGCCACGCGGGAGGGGTCGCCTACGAGCAGTACTTC.